The following is a TCR beta chain sequence with its context. The antigen it recognizes is unknown. Within one base of it there is no much larger clone, and no base qualities were kept. The sample comes from a study of blood T cell repertoires in COVID-19 (dated by TCRdb to between 2020 and 2021). For the wider study: The collaborator samples originated in the United States, Italy and Spain and spanned the acute and convalescent phases of COVID-19. Samples were obtained from the ongoing ImmuneRACE study (first 160 participants) and from roughly 1,300 subjects provided by 6 global collaborators. Deeply sampled blood TCRbeta repertoires from subjects exposed to, actively infected with, or recovered from COVID-19 were included in the dataset. A freely available public database, intended as a resource for researchers studying the immune response to SARS-CoV-2, is where the repertoires were released. HLA class I and class II types, where available, came from metadata supplied by the sample provider rather than from assay-based typing. Nearly every sample came with metadata listing a de-identified subject ID, COVID-19 status, age in years and sex. The material from the prospective study consisted of cDNA or gDNA derived from T cells, B-cell-depleted T cells, or PBMCs.

Collaborating institutions collected whole blood in K2EDTA tubes following their own protocols. For TCRbeta analysis, collaborator samples were shipped as frozen whole blood, as isolated PBMCs, or as DNA extracted from either sample type. What the study reported, not specific to this receptor: The amount of clinical and demographic metadata varied by source and participant and was provided uncurated.

TCRbeta CDR3 regions were amplified from genomic DNA by means of the immunoSEQ Assay, a bias-controlled multiplex PCR. The published analysis was carried out like this. Nucleated cell counts per sample were estimated from amplification of reference gene primers within the assay. Sequence reads were collapsed and filtered to measure the absolute abundance of every unique TCRbeta CDR3 rearrangement. For each sample, productive Simpson clonality was calculated by taking the square root of Simpson's diversity index across productive rearrangements. TCRdb mirrors the immuneACCESS table, restricted to in-frame sequences. Some clones are absent from its copies; in checked studies, under half trace to an unresolved V gene, and the reason for the others is unknown. Clonal size and the V and J genes are those of that table, whereas D and trimming came from the DNA. In this sample the table shows about 89,000 clones, around 88% of which occur a single time. 0.35% to 0.5% of the sample lies in the top ten.

This clonotype originated in a man between 60 and 70 years old with acute or convalescent COVID-19. Sequencing was done on a sample of peripheral blood.

The DNA sequence is TGTGCCAGCTCACCTGCCGGGACAGGGCCCGGGGAGCTGTTTTTT. Its protein product is CASSPAGTGPGELFF. The V and J segments used are TRBV18 and TRBJ2-2, and TRBD1 matches 9 of the central bases. Counted from cysteine to phenylalanine, this CDR3 has 15 amino acids. CDR3 DNA only is kept here, 45 bases in frame from base 1. As encoded in the germline V gene, CDR1 is KGHSH while CDR2 is LQKENI. Germline trimming amounts to 3 bases on V and 6 bases on J, with 5 as the count of junction bases outside the gene matches. Reference TRBV18 and TRBJ2-2 proteins supply the regions before and after the CDR3; the full variable domain is: NAGVMQNPRHLVRRRGQEARLRCSPMKGHSHVYWYRQLPEEGLKFMVYLQKENIIDESGMPKERFSAEFPKEGPSILRIQQVVRGDSAAYFCASSPAGTGPGELFFGEGSRLTVL.